Presented here are 32 T cell receptor beta chains from one specimen sequenced in a study of early T cells in non-severe SARS-CoV-2 infection. Each CDR3 protein is one row after TCRdb ran MiXCR on the 5' RACE reads. Of around 55,000 distinct CDR3 sequences listed, 9.5% to 15% are singletons. Sequencing was carried out using whole blood. The receptors shown here come from an adult who was a healthcare worker with PCR-confirmed SARS-CoV-2 infection or an uninfected control (not recorded which).

This clonotype was observed at least ten times. The V and J genes are TRBV29-1 and TRBJ1-3; unclear D gene. Per the germline V gene, CDR1 is SQVTM and CDR2 is ANQGSEA. Trimming took off 6 bases at V and 0 bases at J, with 12 bases between the two ends. The length of the CDR3 is 14 residues. The CDR3 loop reads CSVETVSSGNTIYF. The CDR3 nucleotides are TGCAGCGTCGAGACCGTAAGCTCTGGAAACACCATATATTTT.

This clonotype appeared many times. This chain links TRBV7-9 with TRBJ2-7; D not certain. Per the germline V gene, CDR1 is SEHNR and CDR2 is FQNEAQ (reference sequence). V gave up 1 base and J gave up 3 bases, with 4 bases separating them. The CDR3 is made up of 12 amino acids. CDR3 sequence (DNA): TGTGCCAGCAGCTTAGGGAGCTACGAGCAGTACTTC. The encoded protein is CASSLGSYEQYF.

This clonotype has a count of ten or more. J is TRBJ1-1 and V is TRBV29-1, with a tentative D call TRBD1 (5 bases). Trimming shortened V by 5 bases and J by 6 bases, and 16 bases separated the two germline ends. The V gene's germline CDR1 is SQVTM and CDR2 ANQGSEA. The length of the CDR3 is 13 residues. This CDR3 reads CSVLKGSIPEAFF. CDR3 coding DNA: TGCAGCGTTCTGAAGGGGTCGATCCCTGAAGCTTTCTTT.

The chain joins TRBV29-1 to TRBJ2-1; tentatively, D is TRBD1 (6 bases). The CDR3 totals 16 residues. Trimming removed 0 bases from V and 4 bases from J, with 16 bases in between. The germline gives CDR1 SQVTM, CDR2 ANQGSEA. The DNA for the CDR3 is TGCAGCGTTGAAGACAGTACAGGGCGACGATACAATGAGCAGTTCTTC. Translation: CSVEDSTGRRYNEQFF.

This clonotype occurred a few times. The V gene is TRBV9, the J gene TRBJ1-2, with 11 bases identical to TRBD1. This CDR3 has 14 residues. The V gene's germline CDR1 is SGDLS and CDR2 YYNGEE. V was pared by 4 bases and J by 8 bases, with 7 bases of the junction left unmatched. CDR3 sequence (DNA): TGTGCCAGCAGCCCAGGACAGGGGGCGGGCGGCTACACCTTC. Translated: CASSPGQGAGGYTF. Using reference TRBV9 and TRBJ1-2 for the parts outside the CDR3, the full variable domain is DSGVTQTPKHLITATGQRVTLRCSPRSGDLSVYWYQQSLDQGLQFLIQYYNGEERAKGNILERFSAQQFPDLHSELNLSSLELGDSALYFCASSPGQGAGGYTFGSGTRLTVV.

This clonotype was recorded many times. This chain uses TRBV18 with TRBJ2-2, with 8 nucleotides matching TRBD2. The CDR3 length is 18 residues. The germline V gene encodes CDR1 KGHSH and CDR2 LQKENI. V was clipped by 4 bases and J by 3 bases; unmatched bases: 13. CDR3 loop: CASSRRARAGEDTGELFF. CDR3 bases: TGTGCCAGCTCACGTCGAGCTAGAGCGGGAGAAGACACCGGGGAGCTGTTTTTT.

This clonotype is deemed medium-sized (0.01 to 0.1%). This chain connects TRBV29-1 to TRBJ1-2, with 7 nucleotides matching TRBD1. Germline CDR1 is SQVTM and CDR2 is ANQGSEA. The J segment lost 3 bases and the V segment lost 6 bases, leaving 4 bases of the junction unmatched. The CDR3 has 12 residues. The CDR3 spells CSVNRGDYGYTF. CDR3 nucleotides: TGCAGCGTCAACAGGGGTGACTATGGCTACACCTTC.

This chain uses TRBV20-1 with TRBJ1-6; 7 bases match TRBD1. From germline, CDR1 is DFQATT and CDR2 SNEGSKA (reference sequence). Unmatched junction bases numbered 5, after V lost 5 bases and J lost 4 bases. CDR3 length: 14 amino acids. CDR3 in amino acids: CSALTGRYNSPLHF. As DNA, the CDR3 is TGCAGTGCTCTGACAGGGCGTTATAATTCACCCCTCCACTTT.

This clonotype was seen at least ten times. The chain recombines TRBV28 with TRBJ2-7; D is unclear. The CDR3 totals 15 residues. The V end lost 5 bases, the J end lost 1 base, and 15 bases lay between the germline ends. Looked up from germline, CDR1 is MDHEN and CDR2 is SYDVKM. The CDR3 reads CASSPGLINSYEQYF. CDR3 bases: TGTGCCAGCAGTCCGGGCCTGATCAATTCCTACGAGCAGTACTTC.

The chain has TRBV9 and TRBJ1-1, with D possibly TRBD1 on 6 matching bases. Per germline, CDR1 SGDLS and CDR2 YYNGEE. The germline V and J ends were trimmed by 3 bases and 3 bases, with 6 bases remaining between them. The CDR3 covers 12 residues. As DNA, the CDR3 is TGTGCCAGCAGCGAGGGGGACACTGAAGCTTTCTTT. It specifies CASSEGDTEAFF.

Ten or more counts support this clonotype. This chain links TRBV29-1 with TRBJ2-7; 8 nucleotides agree with TRBD1. Trimming cost V 6 bases and J 6 bases; bases outside gene matches: 10. The CDR3 sequence is 13 residues long. The germline gives CDR1 SQVTM, CDR2 ANQGSEA. CDR3 coding DNA: TGCAGCGTATGGACAGGGCTTCGTTCCGAGCAGTACTTC. It yields the protein CSVWTGLRSEQYF.

The rearrangement joins TRBV12-3 or TRBV12-4 to TRBJ2-7; no clear D. The length of the CDR3 is 12 residues. Trimming cost V 4 bases and J 7 bases, with 11 bases left between them. The CDR3 nucleotides are TGTGCCAGCAGTTCACCTCCGTGGGAGCAGTACTTC. This translates into CASSSPPWEQYF.

This clonotype showed up many times. The chain uses TRBV30 and TRBJ2-7, with a tentative D call TRBD1 (6 bases). CDR3 length: 11 amino acids. V lost 2 bases and J 5 bases, leaving 7 bases between the germline ends. Germline CDR1 and CDR2: GTSNPN and SVGIG (reference sequence). CDR3 in amino acids: CAWSSGDEQYF. The CDR3 DNA is TGTGCCTGGAGTTCAGGGGACGAGCAGTACTTC.

The chain couples TRBV12-3 or TRBV12-4 to TRBJ2-7; D is uncertain. This CDR3 has 12 residues. Deletions cut 1 base from V and 4 bases from J, with 5 bases between. In DNA form, the CDR3 reads TGTGCCAGCAGTTTAGTACGGTACGAGCAGTACTTC. It specifies CASSLVRYEQYF.

This clonotype was seen a few times. The gene calls are TRBV15 and TRBJ2-1; the match to TRBD2 covers 10 bases. The J segment lost 0 bases and the V segment lost 3 bases, leaving 11 bases of the junction unmatched. CDR1 is LNHNV, CDR2 YYDKDF, per germline (reference sequence). The CDR3 covers 19 residues. CDR3 DNA: TGTGCCACCAGCAGTTCCGGGACTAGCGTTTCCTTCTCCTACAATGAGCAGTTCTTC. The encoded protein is CATSSSGTSVSFSYNEQFF.

Many counts were recorded for this clonotype. The chain joins TRBV24-1 to TRBJ2-1; 9 bases agree with TRBD1. Looked up from germline, CDR1 is KGHDR and CDR2 is SFDVKD. This CDR3 spans 16 amino acids. V dropped 2 bases and J dropped 9; count of bases not matched to a gene: 10. This chain's CDR3 is CATSDWGTGRGSEQFF. DNA of the CDR3: TGTGCCACCAGTGATTGGGGGACAGGGCGGGGAAGTGAGCAGTTCTTC.

This chain links TRBV12-3 or TRBV12-4 with TRBJ1-6; perhaps TRBD1 as D (5 bases). The CDR3 sequence is 15 residues long. Trimming removed 3 bases from V and 0 bases from J, with 6 bases in between. CDR3 loop: CASSFDSSYNSPLHF. CDR3 DNA sequence: TGTGCCAGCAGTTTCGACAGCTCCTATAATTCACCCCTCCACTTT.

J is TRBJ2-3 and V is TRBV7-3, with D tentatively TRBD2 (6 bases). Trimming removed 5 bases from V and 3 bases from J, with 12 bases in between. Germline V gene sequence: CDR1 SGHTA, CDR2 FQGTGA. This CDR3 is 14 amino acids long. The CDR3 DNA reads TGTGCCAGCAGCATCGGGAGTCAAACAGATACGCAGTATTTT. As protein: CASSIGSQTDTQYF. Full variable domain (outside the CDR3, taken from reference TRBV7-3 and TRBJ2-3): GAGVSQTPSNKVTEKGKYVELRCDPISGHTALYWYRQSLGQGPEFLIYFQGTGAADDSGLPNDRFFAVRPEGSVSTLKIQRTERGDSAVYLCASSIGSQTDTQYFGPGTRLTVL.

This clonotype was seen more than once but under ten times. The chain's CDR3 is CSARSSGLAGGTDTQYF. The CDR3 DNA sequence: TGCAGTGCTAGGTCATCCGGACTAGCGGGAGGCACAGATACGCAGTATTTT. V is TRBV20-1 and J is TRBJ2-3, with TRBD2 matching over 13 bases. Germline V CDR1 and CDR2: DFQATT, SNEGSKA (reference sequence). The CDR3 spans 17 residues. V lost 3 bases to trimming and J lost 1 base; unmatched junction nucleotides: 7.

This clonotype was seen at least ten times. In DNA, the CDR3 is TGTGCCAGCGTTAGCGGGACTTCCTACGAGCAGTACTTC. It encodes CASVSGTSYEQYF. The J gene is TRBJ2-7, the V gene TRBV2; 8 bases match TRBD2. V lost 8 bases to trimming and J lost 1 base; unmatched junction nucleotides: 4. Germline CDR1 SNHLY, CDR2 FYNNEI. This CDR3 comprises 13 residues.

This clonotype was counted ten times or more. The V and J genes are TRBV20-1 and TRBJ2-3; D unresolved. The CDR3 spans 14 residues. The ends were cut back, 0 bases at V and 1 base at J, with 8 bases in the middle. Germline values: CDR1 DFQATT, CDR2 SNEGSKA (reference sequence). In DNA form, the CDR3 reads TGCAGTGCTAGAGACTCCGCTGGCACAGATACGCAGTATTTT. Translated: CSARDSAGTDTQYF.

This clonotype was detected only once. A clone one base away is much larger, so this may be a read error. The chain combines TRBV4-1 with TRBJ2-1; 8 nucleotides align to TRBD1. Germline V gives CDR1 MGHRA, CDR2 YSYEKL. The CDR3 length is 16 residues. J was trimmed by 5 bases and V by 3 bases; bases with no gene match: 9. The CDR3 bases are TGCGCCAGCAGCCACAGTCGACAGGGGATAAACAATGAGCAGTTCTTC. It yields the protein CASSHSRQGINNEQFF.

This clonotype was recorded at least ten times. This chain connects TRBV4-1 to TRBJ2-5; D is possibly TRBD1 or TRBD2 (5 bases each). The germline V gene has CDR1 MGHRA and CDR2 YSYEKL. Trimming cost V 2 bases and J 1 base, with 8 bases left between them. The CDR3 contains 14 residues. CDR3 amino acids: CASSQTRGQETQYF. The DNA for the CDR3 is TGCGCCAGCAGCCAAACTAGGGGCCAAGAGACCCAGTACTTC.

The V and J genes are TRBV5-4 and TRBJ2-7; D is perhaps TRBD1 (5 bases). CDR1 and CDR2 (germline): SGHNT, YYREEE (reference sequence). CDR3 length equals 12 residues. V was shortened by 4 bases and J by 2 bases, with 7 bases between the two germline ends. The CDR3 DNA follows: TGTGCCAGCAGCACAGGTGCCTACGAGCAGTACTTC. Protein product: CASSTGAYEQYF.

This clonotype has a handful of counts. The chain recombines TRBV5-1 with TRBJ2-5; TRBD2 agrees at 11 bases. The CDR3 is 18 residues long. Germline assignment: CDR1 SGHRS and CDR2 YFSETQ. V lost 0 bases to trimming and J lost 2 bases; unmatched junction nucleotides: 9. In DNA form, the CDR3 reads TGCGCCAGCAGCTTGGGGTCTCTAGCGGGAGGAGGGCAAGAGACCCAGTACTTC. Its translation: CASSLGSLAGGGQETQYF.

This clonotype was seen repeatedly, ten times or more. The V gene is TRBV27, the J gene TRBJ1-6; 11 bases match TRBD1. This CDR3 has 16 residues. The V gene end was trimmed by 6 bases and the J gene end by 10 bases; junction bases not matched to a gene: 11. The germline V gene encodes CDR1 MNHEY and CDR2 SMNVEV (reference sequence). For the CDR3, the DNA is TGTGCCAGCAGACCAAGGACAGGGGGCTCGGGATCACCCCTCCACTTT. Encoded protein: CASRPRTGGSGSPLHF.

This clonotype was seen more than once but under ten times. The V gene is TRBV29-1, the J gene TRBJ2-5, with 10 nucleotides matching TRBD1. Germline-derived CDR1 and CDR2 are SQVTM and ANQGSEA. The J segment lost 5 bases and the V segment lost 7 bases, leaving 7 bases of the junction unmatched. This CDR3 comprises 13 residues. The CDR3 spells CSARQGAGETQYF. As DNA, the CDR3 is TGCAGCGCCAGACAGGGGGCTGGTGAGACCCAGTACTTC. The full variable domain, rest sourced from reference TRBV29-1 and TRBJ2-5, is SAVISQKPSRDICQRGTSLTIQCQVDSQVTMMFWYRQQPGQSLTLIATANQGSEATYESGFVIDKFPISRPNLTFSTLTVSNMSPEDSSIYLCSARQGAGETQYFGPGTRLLVL.

This chain links TRBV7-9 with TRBJ2-5; D may be TRBD2 (6 bases). The germline V gene encodes CDR1 SEHNR and CDR2 FQNEAQ (reference sequence). The CDR3 sequence is 12 residues long. V lost 8 bases, J lost 5 bases, and 12 bases lay in between. The CDR3 region has the DNA TGTGCCAGCGGAGGGAGCGGTGAGACCCAGTACTTC. Its translation: CASGGSGETQYF.

This clonotype was recorded at least ten times. The chain employs TRBV29-1 and TRBJ2-7; no clear D gene. The CDR3 spans 13 residues. The V end was cut by 6 bases, the J end by 6 bases, with 18 bases between. The V gene's germline CDR1 is SQVTM and CDR2 ANQGSEA. The CDR3 sequence is CSVRVRVGFEQYF. In DNA form, the CDR3 reads TGCAGCGTACGAGTCAGAGTTGGATTCGAGCAGTACTTC.

V and J are TRBV6-5 and TRBJ2-2; 16 bases map to TRBD2. Trimming at V came to 5 bases and at J to 3 bases, leaving 12 bases not matched to a gene. The CDR3 has 20 residues. CDR1 MNHEY and CDR2 SVGAGI come from the germline V gene. CDR3 amino acids: CASSARGTSGRGRHTGELFF. CDR3 in DNA: TGTGCCAGCAGTGCGAGGGGGACTAGCGGGAGGGGAAGGCACACCGGGGAGCTGTTTTTT.

This clonotype was picked up a small number of times. The chain couples TRBV5-1 to TRBJ1-2; 8 nucleotides agree with TRBD1. Per germline, CDR1 SGHRS and CDR2 YFSETQ. V shed 4 bases and J 4 bases; nucleotides not matched to a gene: 3. CDR3 length equals 13 residues. CDR3 region: CASSRDRGYGYTF. The CDR3 DNA reads as TGCGCCAGCAGCCGTGACAGGGGCTATGGCTACACCTTC.

This clonotype was detected ten times or more. The rearrangement uses TRBV11-2 and TRBJ2-1; maybe TRBD2 (6 bases). This CDR3 has 14 amino acids. Trimming stripped 1 base from V and 9 bases from J, with 13 bases between. Germline-derived CDR1 and CDR2 are SGHAT and FQNNGV. CDR3 protein: CASSLAAGPSEQFF. The CDR3 nucleotides read TGTGCCAGCAGCTTAGCGGCGGGGCCTTCTGAGCAGTTCTTC.